This TCR beta chain was sequenced in a study of human T cells and chemical hapten exposure. As for the study in general: Sensitization involved placing 2% DPC onto a 2 cm by 2 cm region of upper inner arm skin. Patch tests put 0.01% DPC on the upper back, and the results were checked at 6 days. Study results and caveats: The formation of large CDR3 similarity clusters by expanded TCRs significantly exceeded that of controls.

Comments on this clonotype: Its specificity is not known.

Time point described: patch test 1, 2 weeks after DPC sensitization. Treatment given: therapeutic diphenylcyclopropenone sensitization with weekly scalp DPC. Germline assignment: CDR1 SEHNR and CDR2 FQNEAQ (reference sequence). The CDR3 is 16 residues long. Germline trimming cut 7 bases from V and 5 bases from J; bases unmatched to any gene: 13. TCRdb used MiXCR to reprocess the RACE reads, holding one entry per CDR3 protein. Among roughly 200,000 distinct CDR3 sequences, more than 20% were seen once, and the ten largest hold about 6.7%. The chain carries TRBV7-9 and TRBJ2-3, with 9 bases fitting TRBD2. The sample here was whole blood, taken in connection with sensitization to the hapten diphenylcyclopropenone (DPC). This sequence originates from a woman in her forties or fifties with alopecia areata. Some clones in this sample may be carry-over from other donors' samples. The CDR3 spells CASILGRLAALDTQYF. The DNA of the CDR3 is TGTGCCAGCATCCTTGGGCGACTAGCGGCCCTAGATACGCAGTATTTT.